This TCR beta chain was identified in a study of T-cell memory formation after mild COVID-19. Germline assignment: CDR1 SGHTA and CDR2 FQGNSA. V was pared by 4 bases and J by 1 base, with 14 bases between. CDR3 length: 16 residues. General observations from the study: Later expanders leaned CD4+, whereas day 15 to 85 contracting clones were balanced CD4/CD8. Pre-infection memory carried some responding clones, suggesting that cross-reactive memory joined. Mainly CM and EM harbored the contracting CD4+ clones; mainly EMRA harbored the CD8+ ones.

This clonotype was seen a few times. Antigen: not known. Constant-segment primers were used for 5'RACE, and the resulting TCR alpha and TCR beta cDNA libraries carried sample barcodes and UMIs. TCRdb processed the 5' RACE reads anew with MiXCR; each CDR3 protein has one entry. The sample carries 210,000 or so distinct CDR3 sequences, roughly 10% recorded once. This chain uses TRBV7-2 with TRBJ2-4; the D gene is possibly TRBD2 (5 bases). Sequencing was done on a sample of PBMCs or a T cell subset sorted from them (not recorded which). The clonotype comes from a man younger than 35 who had mild COVID-19 (a few samples of this study predate the infection). Cell type and time point are not known. The CDR3, as DNA: TGTGCCAGCAGCTCAACTCCGGGGATTGCCAAAAACATTCAGTACTTC. This gives the protein CASSSTPGIAKNIQYF.